The 29 T cell receptor beta chains below come from one sample, sequenced in a study of blood T cell repertoires in COVID-19. The protocol was immunoSEQ multiplex PCR, while the TCRdb copy is restricted to in-frame clones and leaves out a portion. Of over 350,000 clones in the sample, about 87% were seen once. Sequenced input: PBMCs or T cells enriched from blood (not recorded which). These TCRs come from a woman between 45 and 60 years old who had recovered from COVID-19.

The genes are TRBV11-2 and TRBJ2-1; the match to TRBD1 covers 8 bases. CDR3 size: 13 residues. J lost 7 bases, V lost 4 bases, and 3 bases had no gene match. Germline CDR1 and CDR2: SGHAT and FQNNGV. The CDR3 DNA reads TGTGCCAGCAGCTCGGACAGGGCGAATGAGCAGTTCTTC. Encoded protein: CASSSDRANEQFF.

The rearrangement links TRBV2 to TRBJ1-3; D is perhaps TRBD1 (6 bases). V was pared by 4 bases and J by 0 bases, with 10 bases between. The CDR3 contains 15 residues. Germline-derived CDR1 and CDR2 are SNHLY and FYNNEI. CDR3 sequence: CASSGNRASGNTIYF. In DNA form, the CDR3 reads TGTGCCAGCAGTGGGAACAGGGCCTCTGGAAACACCATATATTTT.

V gene TRBV27 combines with J gene TRBJ2-1, with D perhaps TRBD2 (6 bases). Germline CDR1 reads MNHEY; CDR2 reads SMNVEV (reference sequence). This CDR3 has 13 amino acids. Between the trimmed V and J ends, which lost 1 base and 8 bases, there was a span of 9 bases. The DNA for the CDR3 is TGTGCCAGCAGTTTATTGGGGACTTATGAGCAGTTCTTC. Amino acid sequence: CASSLLGTYEQFF.

J is TRBJ2-7 and V is TRBV7-2, with D possibly TRBD2 on 5 matching bases. The germline gives CDR1 SGHTA, CDR2 FQGNSA. The CDR3 extends over 13 amino acids. Here the CDR3 DNA reads TGTGCTTCTTCCCTTGGAGGCCCCTACGAGCAGTACTTC. It translates to CASSLGGPYEQYF.

This chain uses TRBV2 with TRBJ1-6; 7 nucleotides align to TRBD1. V lost 5 bases, J lost 7 bases, and 8 bases stayed unmatched. This CDR3 has 15 residues. Germline V gene data show CDR1 as SNHLY and CDR2 as FYNNEI. Here the CDR3 DNA reads TGTGCCAGCAGTAAAGACCAGGGGGTAAATTCACCCCTCCACTTT. It codes for CASSKDQGVNSPLHF.

The table lists this clone with a few counts. The rearrangement joins TRBV12-3 or TRBV12-4 to TRBJ2-7, with D perhaps matching TRBD2 (6 bases). V was clipped by 6 bases and J by 1 base, with 10 bases between them. This CDR3 comprises 13 residues. CDR3 bases: TGTGCCAGCAGCCCGGCGGGATCCTACGAGCAGTACTTC. Residues: CASSPAGSYEQYF.

This clone was observed a single time. The chain couples TRBV9 to TRBJ1-4; TRBD1 might be the D (5 bases). With 3 bases removed from V and 4 bases from J, the gap between germline ends came to 19 bases. The CDR3 runs to 17 residues. Germline CDR1 reads SGDLS; CDR2 reads YYNGEE. CDR3 sequence: CASSAAPGSRRNEKLFF. The CDR3 region has the DNA TGTGCCAGCAGCGCAGCCCCAGGGTCACGACGTAATGAAAAACTGTTTTTT.

A note on this clone: This sample also contains other DNA sequences that code for the same CDR3. The chain is built from TRBV4-3 and TRBJ1-1, with D unresolved. With 1 base removed from V and 1 base from J, the gap between germline ends came to 10 bases. Germline V lookup: CDR1 LGHNA, CDR2 YSLEER. This CDR3 spans 15 amino acids. The CDR3 DNA is TGCGCCAGCAGCCAAGGGACGGGGAAGAACACTGAAGCTTTCTTT. Encoded protein: CASSQGTGKNTEAFF.

The chain uses TRBV28 and TRBJ1-6; D unresolved. Germline assignment: CDR1 MDHEN and CDR2 SYDVKM. V was pared by 6 bases and J by 5 bases, with 17 bases between. CDR3 length: 16 residues. As DNA, the CDR3 is TGTGCCAGCAGGCGGGGAGGCGTCTTAGATAATTCACCCCTCCACTTT. Its translation: CASRRGGVLDNSPLHF.

J is TRBJ1-5 and V is TRBV28, with 10 bases that match TRBD1. The CDR3 has 14 amino acids. Germline trimming cut 6 bases from V and 5 bases from J; bases unmatched to any gene: 4. Germline assignment: CDR1 MDHEN and CDR2 SYDVKM. The CDR3 reads CASSRDRGYQPQHF. As DNA, the CDR3 is TGTGCCAGCAGCCGGGACAGGGGATATCAGCCCCAGCATTTT. Full variable domain (outside the CDR3, taken from reference TRBV28 and TRBJ1-5): DVKVTQSSRYLVKRTGEKVFLECVQDMDHENMFWYRQDPGLGLRLIYFSYDVKMKEKGDIPEGYSVSREKKERFSLILESASTNQTSMYLCASSRDRGYQPQHFGDGTRLSIL.

This sequence joins TRBV4-1 and TRBJ1-5; TRBD1 might be the D (5 bases). The CDR3 has 16 amino acids. Germline CDR1 reads MGHRA; CDR2 reads YSYEKL. Trimming left V 2 bases short and J 4 bases short, with 15 bases between. CDR3 sequence: CASSQPGRSRNQPQHF. In DNA, the CDR3 is TGCGCCAGCAGCCAACCAGGGCGCTCTAGGAATCAGCCCCAGCATTTT.

The chain carries TRBV19 and TRBJ1-2, with unresolved D. The germline gives CDR1 LNHDA, CDR2 SQIVND (reference sequence). V was trimmed by 3 bases and J by 3 bases, leaving 8 bases between them. This CDR3 has 13 amino acids. CDR3 sequence reads: CASSMGRDYGYTF. The CDR3 nucleotides read TGTGCCAGTAGTATGGGTCGGGACTATGGCTACACCTTC.

This rearrangement joins TRBV6-5 to TRBJ1-2, with D tentatively TRBD1 (6 bases). Germline-derived CDR1 and CDR2 are MNHEY and SVGAGI. This CDR3 is built from 14 residues. Trimming took 6 bases from V and 6 from J, leaving 17 bases between them. CDR3 nucleotides: TGTGCCAGCAGCCCACAAACAGGGCTGGATGGCTACACCTTC. Translated: CASSPQTGLDGYTF.

The chain links TRBV4-3 to TRBJ2-1; TRBD2 aligns across 14 bases. CDR3 size: 17 residues. J gave up 7 bases and V 0 bases, and 5 bases lay outside the gene matches. Germline V lookup: CDR1 LGHNA, CDR2 YSLEER. The CDR3 DNA is TGCGCCAGCAGCCAAGAAATCGGGACTAGCGGGGGTAATGAGCAGTTCTTC. Its protein is CASSQEIGTSGGNEQFF.

V is TRBV5-4 and J is TRBJ1-2, with TRBD1 matching over 9 bases. The CDR3 extends over 15 amino acids. Per the germline V gene, CDR1 is SGHNT and CDR2 is YYREEE (reference sequence). With 4 bases clipped from V and 8 bases from J, the junction kept 12 bases outside the gene matches. The CDR3 reads CASSQPGQGSSGYTF. The CDR3 DNA follows: TGTGCCAGCAGCCAACCGGGACAGGGTAGTTCCGGCTACACCTTC.

The chain carries TRBV18 and TRBJ1-3; D gene unclear. CDR1 and CDR2 from the germline V gene are KGHSH and LQKENI. The CDR3 length is 15 residues. Trimming left V 1 base short and J 0 bases short, with 7 bases between. CDR3 in amino acids: CASSPQASSGNTIYF. The CDR3 nucleotides are TGTGCCAGCTCACCACAAGCAAGCTCTGGAAACACCATATATTTT.

The V gene is TRBV5-1, the J gene TRBJ1-1; TRBD1 matches at 8 bases. The CDR3 contains 13 residues. Germline V gene lookup returns CDR1 SGHRS and CDR2 YFSETQ. V was clipped by 5 bases and J by 3 bases; unmatched bases: 3. The CDR3 DNA reads TGCGCCAGCAGGGGACAGGCGGACACTGAAGCTTTCTTT. Protein: CASRGQADTEAFF.

This sequence joins TRBV5-5 and TRBJ2-1; 7 nucleotides line up with TRBD1. The V segment lost 3 bases and the J segment 3 bases; nucleotides outside the gene matches: 6. This CDR3 has 15 residues. Germline values: CDR1 SGHKS, CDR2 YYEKEE (reference sequence). The CDR3 sequence is CASSYYGTDYNEQFF. CDR3 nucleotides: TGTGCCAGCAGCTACTACGGGACAGACTACAATGAGCAGTTCTTC.

As for this clone: Other DNA sequences within the sample encode an identical CDR3. The chain links TRBV6-5 to TRBJ1-2; D is possibly TRBD1 (6 bases). Germline-derived CDR1 and CDR2 are MNHEY and SVGAGI. This CDR3 is 13 amino acids long. V lost 2 bases to trimming and J lost 5 bases, with 9 bases between them. CDR3 in DNA: TGTGCCAGCAGTTACCAGGGGATTTATGGCTACACCTTC. Amino acids: CASSYQGIYGYTF.

This clone was recorded once. The CDR3 DNA follows: TGTGCCAGCAGCGCCACCCGACAGGGAGGTAGAGAGACCCAGTACTTC. Protein product: CASSATRQGGRETQYF. V and J are TRBV9 and TRBJ2-5, with a tentative D call TRBD1 (7 bases). Germline V gene data show CDR1 as SGDLS and CDR2 as YYNGEE. The V and J ends lost 3 bases and 4 bases respectively, with 19 bases between them. This CDR3 is 16 amino acids long.

This chain joins TRBV18 and TRBJ1-2; weak D call: TRBD1 (5 bases). V gave up 4 bases and J gave up 3 bases, with 15 bases separating them. Germline V lookup: CDR1 KGHSH, CDR2 LQKENI. This CDR3 has 15 residues. CDR3 residues: CASSRPGGADYGYTF. DNA for the CDR3: TGTGCCAGCTCACGACCAGGTGGGGCTGACTATGGCTACACCTTC. The full variable domain, in which reference TRBV18 and TRBJ1-2 provide the parts outside the CDR3, is NAGVMQNPRHLVRRRGQEARLRCSPMKGHSHVYWYRQLPEEGLKFMVYLQKENIIDESGMPKERFSAEFPKEGPSILRIQQVVRGDSAAYFCASSRPGGADYGYTFGSGTRLTVV.

The rearrangement joins TRBV4-3 to TRBJ1-3; D unclear. CDR3 length: 13 residues. Germline CDR1 LGHNA, CDR2 YSLEER. V shed 2 bases and J shed 4 bases, with 6 bases lying between them. Here the CDR3 reads CASSQKSGNTIYF. The CDR3 nucleotides are TGCGCCAGCAGCCAAAAAAGCGGAAACACCATATATTTT.

The V gene is TRBV3-1 (or the pseudogene TRBV3-2), the J gene TRBJ2-1; 11 bases align to TRBD1. Germline V gene sequence: CDR1 LGHDT, CDR2 YNNKEL (reference sequence). The CDR3 is 17 amino acids. The V and J ends lost 1 base and 9 bases, in that order; junction bases with no gene match: 11. CDR3: CASSQVGGTGGLGEQFF. The CDR3 DNA follows: TGTGCCAGCAGCCAAGTAGGAGGGACAGGGGGGTTGGGTGAGCAGTTCTTC.

The rearrangement links TRBV2 to TRBJ1-2; 7 bases align to TRBD1. Germline CDR1 is SNHLY and CDR2 is FYNNEI. Trimming removed 6 bases from V and 4 bases from J; junction bases left unmatched: 5. CDR3 size: 13 residues. CDR3 in amino acids: CASSGDSGYGYTF. The DNA for the CDR3 is TGTGCCAGCAGCGGGGACAGCGGCTATGGCTACACCTTC.

In this sample, this clone turned up a few times. The V call is TRBV11-1, the J call TRBJ1-2; 9 bases match TRBD1. This CDR3 has 13 amino acids. The V gene end was trimmed by 4 bases and the J gene end by 7 bases; junction bases not matched to a gene: 4. Germline CDR1 is SGHAT and CDR2 is FQDESV (reference sequence). Here the CDR3 reads CASSSRDRAGYTF. The CDR3 DNA is TGTGCCAGCAGCTCCCGGGACAGGGCTGGCTACACCTTC.

This chain joins TRBV6-5 and TRBJ1-1; no clear D. Germline-derived CDR1 and CDR2 are MNHEY and SVGAGI. Trimming cost V 2 bases and J 6 bases, with 16 bases left between them. The CDR3 extends over 15 amino acids. The CDR3 sequence: CASSYGRAKSAEAFF. CDR3 coding DNA: TGTGCCAGCAGTTACGGGAGGGCCAAGAGTGCTGAAGCTTTCTTT.

This chain joins TRBV7-9 and TRBJ1-5; possibly TRBD1 for D (6 bases). The CDR3 has 15 amino acids. Germline CDR1 SEHNR, CDR2 FQNEAQ (reference sequence). V shed 1 base and J shed 5 bases, with 12 bases lying between them. CDR3 amino acids: CASSLGQGSYQPQHF. The CDR3 DNA follows: TGTGCCAGCAGCTTAGGGCAGGGGAGTTATCAGCCCCAGCATTTT. The full variable domain, with the rest looked up from reference TRBV7-9 and TRBJ1-5, is DTGVSQNPRHKITKRGQNVTFRCDPISEHNRLYWYRQTLGQGPEFLTYFQNEAQLEKSRLLSDRFSAERPKGSFSTLEIQRTEQGDSAMYLCASSLGQGSYQPQHFGDGTRLSIL.

This chain joins TRBV5-1 and TRBJ1-5; D is unresolved. This CDR3 region has 14 residues. Trimming pared 0 bases from V and 5 bases from J, leaving 9 bases between. The germline gives CDR1 SGHRS, CDR2 YFSETQ. This chain's CDR3 is CASSLGSVDQPQHF. The CDR3 DNA sequence: TGCGCCAGCAGCTTGGGGTCGGTGGATCAGCCCCAGCATTTT.

The CDR3 loop is CASSVSDKRKARSYTF. The CDR3 DNA reads as TGTGCCAGCAGCGTAAGTGATAAGCGAAAGGCTCGGAGCTACACCTTC. This rearrangement joins TRBV9 to TRBJ1-2; D is ambiguous. V shed 1 base and J shed 9 bases, with 22 bases lying between them. This CDR3 is built from 16 residues. From germline, CDR1 is SGDLS and CDR2 YYNGEE.